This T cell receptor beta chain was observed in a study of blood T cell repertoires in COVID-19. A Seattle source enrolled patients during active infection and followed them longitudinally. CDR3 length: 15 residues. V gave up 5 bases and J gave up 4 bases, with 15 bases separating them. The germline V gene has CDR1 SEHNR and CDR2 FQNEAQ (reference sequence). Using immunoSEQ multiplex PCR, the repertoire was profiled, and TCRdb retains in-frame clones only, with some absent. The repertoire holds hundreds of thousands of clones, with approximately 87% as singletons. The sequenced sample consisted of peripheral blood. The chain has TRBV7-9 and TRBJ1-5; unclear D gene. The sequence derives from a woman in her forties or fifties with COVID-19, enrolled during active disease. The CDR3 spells CASSRQDSANQPQHF. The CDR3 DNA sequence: TGTGCCAGCAGCCGGCAGGATTCGGCAAATCAGCCCCAGCATTTT.